The rows below give T cell receptor beta chains drawn from one sample of a study of T cell repertoires in cytomegalovirus infection. TCRdb analysed the reads with MiXCR anew, one entry per CDR3 protein. The sample lists about 120,000 distinct CDR3 sequences, roughly 31% seen once, with roughly 40% in the top ten. These receptors have no known antigen. The starting material was CD8+ T cells from cultured PBMCs, obtained from culture after CMV antigen stimulation. These receptors all come from a human donor in good health (CMV status not recorded). Some clones in this sample may be carry-over from other donors' samples. CDR3s include the opening cysteine and the closing phenylalanine or tryptophan. A D gene is named only where the DNA matches it firmly. Clone size is not always given. Where it is, it says once, few, many or a class for expanded clones.

j_gene	abundance	v_gene	len	d_gene	CDR3nt	CDR3aa
TRBJ2-1	many	TRBV12-3/TRBV12-4	14	.	TGTGCCAGCAGCCATAAAGCTTCCTACAATGAGCAGTTCTTC	CASSHKASYNEQFF
TRBJ1-6	few	TRBV11-2	15	.	TGTGCCAGCAGCTTAGATTTCCAGAGGAATTCACCCCTCCACTTT	CASSLDFQRNSPLHF
TRBJ2-5	.	TRBV20-1	16	TRBD1	TGCAGTGCTTCATCTCTCCGGGACAGGGTTAAAGAGACCCAGTACTTC	CSASSLRDRVKETQYF
TRBJ2-7	few	TRBV7-9	14	.	TGTGCCAGCAGCTCCTTTAGCCGAAACTACGAGCAGTACTTC	CASSSFSRNYEQYF
TRBJ2-3	many	TRBV7-9	16	TRBD2	TGTGCCAGCAGCGGCGGGACTAGCGGGGCCACAGATACGCAGTATTTT	CASSGGTSGATDTQYF
TRBJ1-4	.	TRBV2	11	.	TGTGCCAGCATTGGGACGTGGAAACTGTTTTTT	CASIGTWKLFF
TRBJ2-7	.	TRBV6-1	15	.	TGTGCCAGCAGTGAAGGTGGGGTTTTCTCCTACGAGCAGTACTTC	CASSEGGVFSYEQYF
TRBJ1-1	.	TRBV4-1	16	.	TGCGCCAGCAGCCGCTTAACACAGGCAACGAACACTGAAGCTTTCTTT	CASSRLTQATNTEAFF
TRBJ2-5	.	TRBV5-4	16	.	TGTGCCAGCAGCTTGGCCTTAACTCAGCGCCCCGAGGCCCAGTACTTC	CASSLALTQRPEAQYF
TRBJ1-3	few	TRBV7-8	16	.	TGTGCCAGCAGCCCCAATCGCGACGCCGCGGGAAACACCATATATTTT	CASSPNRDAAGNTIYF
TRBJ2-2	.	TRBV14	14	.	TGTGCCAGCAGCCAAGGGGATCCCACCGGGGAGCTGTTTTTT	CASSQGDPTGELFF
TRBJ2-5	many	TRBV7-2	14	.	TGTGCCAGCAGCCGCTCGGCGCCTCAAGAGACCCAGTACTTC	CASSRSAPQETQYF
TRBJ1-1	many	TRBV28	13	TRBD1	TGTGCCAGCACACACAGGGGGCGAACTGAAGCTTTCTTT	CASTHRGRTEAFF
TRBJ2-3	many	TRBV2	15	TRBD2	TGTGCCAGCAAACCGGGACTAGGTCGGGGAGATACGCAGTATTTT	CASKPGLGRGDTQYF
TRBJ2-7	.	TRBV4-2	17	.	TGTGCCAGCAGCCAAGAAGGAGCAGGGGATCCTTCCTACGAGCAGTACTTC	CASSQEGAGDPSYEQYF
TRBJ1-5	.	TRBV28	17	TRBD1	TGTGCCAGCAGTTTAGGTGCAGGGGGCTATAGCAATCAGCCCCAGCATTTT	CASSLGAGGYSNQPQHF
TRBJ2-7	few	TRBV6-1	15	.	TGTGCCAGCAGCTCCCCCGGGCAACCGTCCTACGAGCAGTACTTC	CASSSPGQPSYEQYF
TRBJ2-7	.	TRBV10-2	13	.	TGCGCCAGCAGTGATACTATTTCCTACGAGCAGTACTTC	CASSDTISYEQYF
TRBJ2-5	few	TRBV12-3/TRBV12-4	13	.	TGTGCCAGCAGGCTTGGACAAAGAGAGACCCAGTACTTC	CASRLGQRETQYF
TRBJ1-6	.	TRBV6-8	14	.	TGTGCCAGCAAACCGGACGGTAATAATTCACCCCTCCACTTT	CASKPDGNNSPLHF
TRBJ1-4	.	TRBV25-1	17	TRBD1	TGTGCCAGCGGCCAACAGGGGGTCGCCGCGGCTAATGAAAAACTGTTTTTT	CASGQQGVAAANEKLFF
TRBJ2-2	few	TRBV11-3	19	TRBD2	TGTGCCAGCAGCCCCCGGAGTAGCGGGGGACCCAAAAACACCGGGGAGCTGTTTTTT	CASSPRSSGGPKNTGELFF
TRBJ2-3	.	TRBV12-3/TRBV12-4	16	TRBD2	TGTGCCAGCAGCAATCTAGCGGGGGGCCTTCTGGATACGCAGTATTTT	CASSNLAGGLLDTQYF
TRBJ2-2	many	TRBV27	18	.	TGTGCCAGCAGTCCTAGACACCCCACAGGAATCCGAGTCGGGGAGCTGTTTTTT	CASSPRHPTGIRVGELFF
TRBJ2-5	few	TRBV7-2	14	.	TGTGCCAGCAGCTTGGTGGTGGGAGAGGAGACCCAGTACTTC	CASSLVVGEETQYF
TRBJ2-5	few	TRBV12-3/TRBV12-4	13	TRBD1	TGTGCCAGCAAAGGACAGGGGCCCGAGACCCAGTACTTC	CASKGQGPETQYF
TRBJ1-5	many	TRBV2	14	.	TGTGCCAGTTGGACGGGAGGAGGAAATCAGCCCCAGCATTTT	CASWTGGGNQPQHF
TRBJ2-7	.	TRBV6-2/TRBV6-3	17	.	TGTGCCAGCAGTTACTCGACGAGGGGATTTCCTTCCTACGAGCAGTACTTC	CASSYSTRGFPSYEQYF
TRBJ2-1	.	TRBV7-6	14	TRBD1	TGTGCCAGCAGCTTAGGGCAGGGGGCGAATGAGCAGTTCTTC	CASSLGQGANEQFF
TRBJ2-1	many	TRBV7-6	16	.	TGTGCCAGCAGCTCCCCGGCGGGTGCAGGATACAATGAGCAGTTCTTC	CASSSPAGAGYNEQFF
TRBJ2-1	.	TRBV7-8	18	TRBD2	TGTGCCAGCAGCCAGTGGCTAGCGGGGGCCAGCTCCTACAATGAGCAGTTCTTC	CASSQWLAGASSYNEQFF
TRBJ2-3	few	TRBV6-2/TRBV6-3	17	.	TGTGCCAGCAGTTACTCGATCTCCGCGGGGCTCACAGATACGCAGTATTTT	CASSYSISAGLTDTQYF
TRBJ2-7	.	TRBV10-3	13	.	TGTGCCATCAATCCCACAGGGTCTGGCGAGCAGTACTTC	CAINPTGSGEQYF
TRBJ2-7	few	TRBV27	17	TRBD2	TGTGCCAGCAGTTTACTTTCTCGCGGGGGGGACATCTACGAGCAGTACTTC	CASSLLSRGGDIYEQYF
TRBJ2-7	many	TRBV12-3/TRBV12-4	15	.	TGTGCCAGCAGTTTAGCTAGCACCCCGTCGGATGAGCAGTACTTC	CASSLASTPSDEQYF
TRBJ2-5	few	TRBV7-8	16	TRBD2	TGTGCCAGCAGCTTCTTGTCTAGCGGGGGCGAAGAGACCCAGTACTTC	CASSFLSSGGEETQYF
TRBJ2-7	.	TRBV29-1	16	TRBD1	TGCAGCGTTCTTACGGCCGGGACAGAGAACTCCTACGAGCAGTACTTC	CSVLTAGTENSYEQYF
TRBJ2-1	.	TRBV11-2	15	.	TGTGCCAGCAGCTTAGGTGCGGGCCCAAACAATGAGCAGTTCTTC	CASSLGAGPNNEQFF
TRBJ2-7	.	TRBV7-9	15	TRBD2	TGTGCCAGCAGCCTGAGGGAGGGGCAGAACTACGAGCAGTACTTC	CASSLREGQNYEQYF